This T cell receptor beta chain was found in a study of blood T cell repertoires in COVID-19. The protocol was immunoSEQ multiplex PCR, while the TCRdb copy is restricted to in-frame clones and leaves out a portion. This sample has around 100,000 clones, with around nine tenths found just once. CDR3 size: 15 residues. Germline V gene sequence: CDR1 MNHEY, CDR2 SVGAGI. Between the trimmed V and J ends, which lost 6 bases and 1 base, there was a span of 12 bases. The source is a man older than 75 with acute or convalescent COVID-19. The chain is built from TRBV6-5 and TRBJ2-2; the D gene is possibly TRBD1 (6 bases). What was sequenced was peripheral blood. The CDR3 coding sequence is TGTGCCAGCAGACCCCAGGGGAGGAACACCGGGGAGCTGTTTTTT. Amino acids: CASRPQGRNTGELFF.